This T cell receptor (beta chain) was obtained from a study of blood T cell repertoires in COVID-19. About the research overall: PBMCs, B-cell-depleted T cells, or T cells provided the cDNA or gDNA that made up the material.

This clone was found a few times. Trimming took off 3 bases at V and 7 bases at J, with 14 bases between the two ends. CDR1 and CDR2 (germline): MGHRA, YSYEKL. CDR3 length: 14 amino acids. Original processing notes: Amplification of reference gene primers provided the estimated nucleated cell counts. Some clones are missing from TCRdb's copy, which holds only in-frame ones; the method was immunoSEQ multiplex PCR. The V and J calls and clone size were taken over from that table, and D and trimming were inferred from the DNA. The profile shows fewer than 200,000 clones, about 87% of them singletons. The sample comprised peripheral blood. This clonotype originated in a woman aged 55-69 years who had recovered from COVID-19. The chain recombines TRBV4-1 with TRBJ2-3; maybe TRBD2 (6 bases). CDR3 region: CASSQLGGWNTQYF. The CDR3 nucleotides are TGCGCCAGCAGCCAGCTCGGGGGATGGAATACGCAGTATTTT.